Included here is one TCR beta chain sequence, with context. Its target is unknown. These donors counted as nominally healthy when sampled, but unrecorded immune exposures were likely. This CDR3 has 16 amino acids. V shed 7 bases, J shed 9 bases, and the junction held 14 bases outside the gene matches. Germline lookup yields CDR1 MNHEY and CDR2 SMNVEV (reference sequence). The record originates from a study of cytomegalovirus exposure and HLA in healthy donors. The study, taken as a whole, reports: Within the data, a cluster of highly shared sequence variants was likely a sequencing artifact. Within an earlier analysis, most TCR beta V segments proved productive either about 90% or about 30% of the time.

The PCR was carried out with 60 Vbeta primers and 13 Jbeta primers. The repertoire was sequenced with immunoSEQ multiplex PCR; TCRdb's copy has only in-frame clones and lacks some. This repertoire includes about 140,000 clones. V gene TRBV27 combines with J gene TRBJ1-6, with 8 positions matching TRBD1. Sequencing was done on a sample of PBMCs. This TCR was sampled from a male donor in good health and CMV-seronegative. The CDR3 sequence: CASTNSGGARISPLHF. As DNA, the CDR3 is TGTGCCAGCACCAATTCAGGGGGCGCGAGGATTTCACCCCTCCACTTT.